The rows below give T cell receptor beta chains drawn from one sample of a study of cytomegalovirus exposure and HLA in healthy donors. The table came from immunoSEQ multiplex PCR; TCRdb's copy has only in-frame clones and leaves some out. The repertoire holds 150,000 to 200,000 clones, with more than 60% as singletons. Specimen: PBMCs. The receptors here all came from a woman in her thirties or forties in good health and CMV-seropositive. CDR3s include the opening cysteine and the closing phenylalanine or tryptophan. D genes are given only for firm matches. A clone size is listed for some rows: how often the clone was seen (once, few, many), or a class if it is expanded.

CDR3nt	CDR3aa	v_gene	d_gene	abundance	j_gene
TGTGCCAGCAGTTCCCGGACAGGGGCCTCCTACGAGCAGTACTTC	CASSSRTGASYEQYF	TRBV28	TRBD1	NA	TRBJ2-7
TGTGCCAGCAGTCGGGGGGAGGGCGACACCTATGGCTACACCTTC	CASSRGEGDTYGYTF	TRBV6-5	NA	few	TRBJ1-2
TGTGCCAGCAGCTTAGGACAGTACACTGAAGCTTTCTTT	CASSLGQYTEAFF	TRBV11-2	NA	NA	TRBJ1-1
TGTGCCAGTAGGCGAGAGAGTGACAATCAGCCCCAGCATTTT	CASRRESDNQPQHF	TRBV19	NA	few	TRBJ1-5
TGTGCCAGCAGCTTGGCTGTAAGCGGGAGGGCCTCCTACAATGAGCAGTTCTTC	CASSLAVSGRASYNEQFF	TRBV5-4	TRBD2	NA	TRBJ2-1
TGTGCCAGCAGCCGGGACACCACGCGGGAGACCCAGTACTTC	CASSRDTTRETQYF	TRBV2	NA	NA	TRBJ2-5
TGTGCCACCCGGGACAGTGGACATGAAAAACTGTTTTTT	CATRDSGHEKLFF	TRBV6-1	TRBD1	few	TRBJ1-4
TGTGCCAGCTCACCACAGGGGGCTTCCTACGAGCAGTACTTC	CASSPQGASYEQYF	TRBV18	TRBD1	NA	TRBJ2-7
TGCGCCAGCAGCTTGGCGGGTAATCCGGGACAGGGTCCGTTCTTC	CASSLAGNPGQGPFF	TRBV5-1	TRBD1	NA	TRBJ2-1
TGTGCCAGCTCCCATACCCCAGTCGACGGGAAGTCCAAAAACATTCAGTACTTC	CASSHTPVDGKSKNIQYF	TRBV27	NA	NA	TRBJ2-4
TGTGCCAGCAGCTTAAGCGCGGGAGGCTTAAATGAGCAGTTCTTC	CASSLSAGGLNEQFF	TRBV7-3	TRBD2	NA	TRBJ2-1
TGCGCCAGCAGCAGCGGACTAGCGGGAGGACCCGGGGAGCTGTTTTTT	CASSSGLAGGPGELFF	TRBV4-1	TRBD2	NA	TRBJ2-2
TGTGCCAGCAGTTTCCGGGACACAAACTATGGCTACACCTTC	CASSFRDTNYGYTF	TRBV27	NA	NA	TRBJ1-2
TGTGCCAGCTCACCAGTTGGGCAGGGCTATAATGAGCAGTTCTTC	CASSPVGQGYNEQFF	TRBV18	NA	NA	TRBJ2-1
TGTGCCAGCAGCTTAGACGGGACAGGGACCTATGGCTACACCTTC	CASSLDGTGTYGYTF	TRBV7-2	TRBD1	NA	TRBJ1-2
TGTGCCAGCAGCTTAGTGGGCAGGCAAGAGACCCAGTACTTC	CASSLVGRQETQYF	TRBV11-2	NA	NA	TRBJ2-5
TGTGCCAGCAGCTTACAGGGATTGGCCAAAAACATTCAGTACTTC	CASSLQGLAKNIQYF	TRBV7-8	NA	NA	TRBJ2-4
TGTGCCAGCAGCTTAGACCTCAGGGGGGTCTCTGGCTACACCTTC	CASSLDLRGVSGYTF	TRBV11-2	TRBD1	few	TRBJ1-2
TGTGCCAGCACCGGGACTGAAAATGAAAAACTGTTTTTT	CASTGTENEKLFF	TRBV28	NA	NA	TRBJ1-4
TGTGCCAGCAGTCAACTATACTCACAGGGAAGGTACGAGCAGTACTTC	CASSQLYSQGRYEQYF	TRBV27	NA	NA	TRBJ2-7
TGTGCCAGCAGTGGGGCTTCTGTGTGGGGCTACACCTTC	CASSGASVWGYTF	TRBV28	NA	NA	TRBJ1-2
TGTGCCAGCTCACCCTTGGACACAACCCAGCCCCAGCATTTT	CASSPLDTTQPQHF	TRBV18	NA	NA	TRBJ1-5
TGTGCCAGCAGTTACTCGCGGCGCTCTGGAAACACCATATATTTT	CASSYSRRSGNTIYF	TRBV6-5	NA	NA	TRBJ1-3